Below are 12 T cell receptor beta chains sequenced from a single sample in a study of T cell responses to AZD1222 COVID-19 vaccine. Only in-frame clones appear in the TCRdb table, and some are missing; sequencing was by immunoSEQ multiplex PCR. This table holds 140,000 or so clones, over 75% found once. Here the sequenced sample was peripheral blood, taken on day 0 of AZD1222 vaccination. The receptors here all came from an adult in good health.

The V and J genes are TRBV2 and TRBJ1-2; D is undetermined. Trimming shortened V by 3 bases and J by 6 bases, and 14 bases separated the two germline ends. The V gene's germline CDR1 is SNHLY and CDR2 FYNNEI. The CDR3 loop spans 14 amino acids. DNA of the CDR3: TGTGCCAGCAGTGACTCAGCCTCCCCGGATGGCTACACCTTC. It specifies CASSDSASPDGYTF.

Here the CDR3 reads CASSHRTGNEQYF. CDR3 coding DNA: TGTGCCAGCAGCCATCGGACAGGGAACGAGCAGTACTTC. The chain links TRBV14 to TRBJ2-7; 8 bases map to TRBD1. The ends lost 3 bases at V and 5 bases at J; junction bases unmatched: 3. Per germline, CDR1 SGHDN and CDR2 FVKESK. This CDR3 comprises 13 residues.

This chain uses TRBV29-1 with TRBJ2-5, with D perhaps given as TRBD1 or TRBD2 (5 bases each). This CDR3 contains 14 residues. The germline V gene encodes CDR1 SQVTM and CDR2 ANQGSEA. V lost 6 bases and J 0 bases, leaving 14 bases between the germline ends. CDR3 sequence: CSVEGIRNQETQYF. CDR3 coding DNA: TGCAGCGTCGAGGGGATTAGGAACCAAGAGACCCAGTACTTC.

This clone was counted once. The gene calls are TRBV19 and TRBJ1-5; no reliable D call. V gave up 5 bases and J gave up 3 bases, with 8 bases separating them. The CDR3 has 13 residues. Per germline, CDR1 LNHDA and CDR2 SQIVND (reference sequence). The CDR3, as DNA: TGTGCCAGTAGTGCCGGGGTCAATCAGCCCCAGCATTTT. Translation gives CASSAGVNQPQHF.

As concerns this clone: The identical CDR3 is also encoded by other nucleotide sequences in the sample. CDR3 region: CASSYLGGNQPQHF. CDR3 DNA: TGTGCCAGCAGTTACCTGGGGGGTAATCAGCCCCAGCATTTT. This rearrangement joins TRBV6-5 to TRBJ1-5; D is perhaps TRBD1 (5 bases). The CDR3 covers 14 residues. Germline CDR1 MNHEY, CDR2 SVGAGI. The V gene lost 2 bases and the J gene lost 4 bases, with 9 bases spanning the gap.

A few counts support this clone. The rearrangement uses TRBV7-5 and TRBJ1-5; the table's TRBD1 call for D was not verified on the DNA. TRBV7-5 is shown as a pseudogene. There are 15 residues in the CDR3. For the CDR3, the DNA is TGTGTCAGAAGCTGGGGACAGCTTAGCAATCAGCCCCAGCATTTT. Translated: CVRSWGQLSNQPQHF.

The CDR3 here is CSVPRGGSGANVLTF. The DNA for the CDR3 is TGCAGCGTTCCAAGGGGGGGCTCTGGGGCCAACGTCCTGACTTTC. This rearrangement joins TRBV29-1 to TRBJ2-6, with D possibly TRBD2 on 7 matching bases. Trimming removed 5 bases from V and 0 bases from J, with 11 bases in between. The CDR3 loop spans 15 amino acids. Germline V gene lookup returns CDR1 SQVTM and CDR2 ANQGSEA.

Here the CDR3 DNA reads TGTGCCAGCAGTGAATATCCGACAGGTTCTGGCTACACCTTC. Protein: CASSEYPTGSGYTF. The V and J genes are TRBV25-1 and TRBJ1-2; a weak D match, TRBD1 (6 bases). The CDR3 covers 14 residues. Trimming took off 0 bases at V and 7 bases at J, with 12 bases between the two ends. Germline V lookup: CDR1 MGHDK, CDR2 SYGVNS.

The chain employs TRBV6-5 and TRBJ1-2; tentative D call: TRBD1 (6 bases). The germline V gene has CDR1 MNHEY and CDR2 SVGAGI. The V gene lost 7 bases and the J gene lost 7 bases, with 22 bases spanning the gap. This CDR3 has 15 residues. CDR3 sequence reads: CASTTRQEGYGGYTF. CDR3 in DNA: TGTGCCAGCACCACAAGACAGGAGGGTTATGGTGGCTACACCTTC.

The J gene is TRBJ2-7, the V gene TRBV7-9, with D perhaps being TRBD1 or TRBD2 (7 bases each). Germline loops: CDR1 SEHNR, CDR2 FQNEAQ (reference sequence). There are 15 residues in the CDR3. The V end was cut by 5 bases, the J end by 5 bases, with 19 bases between. CDR3 DNA: TGTGCCAGCAGCCGCGGGGGAGGGGGCTTCAACGAGCAGTACTTC. Translating gives CASSRGGGGFNEQYF.

The chain couples TRBV3-1 (or the pseudogene TRBV3-2) to TRBJ1-5; maybe TRBD1 (5 bases). The ends were cut back, 2 bases at V and 7 bases at J, with 15 bases in the middle. Looked up from germline, CDR1 is LGHDT and CDR2 is YNNKEL (reference sequence). This CDR3 has 15 residues. The CDR3 bases are TGTGCCAGCAGCCAAAGCGGGGCTGGACGGCAGCCCCAGCATTTT. It encodes CASSQSGAGRQPQHF.

The chain recombines TRBV3-1 (or the pseudogene TRBV3-2) with TRBJ1-2; D remains ambiguous. The CDR3 runs 18 residues. The V end was cut by 2 bases, the J end by 2 bases, with 21 bases between. Germline CDR1 reads LGHDT; CDR2 reads YNNKEL (reference sequence). The CDR3 coding sequence is TGTGCCAGCAGCCAATACCCTGAGATGGGAACAGTCAACTATGGCTACACCTTC. Translating gives CASSQYPEMGTVNYGYTF.